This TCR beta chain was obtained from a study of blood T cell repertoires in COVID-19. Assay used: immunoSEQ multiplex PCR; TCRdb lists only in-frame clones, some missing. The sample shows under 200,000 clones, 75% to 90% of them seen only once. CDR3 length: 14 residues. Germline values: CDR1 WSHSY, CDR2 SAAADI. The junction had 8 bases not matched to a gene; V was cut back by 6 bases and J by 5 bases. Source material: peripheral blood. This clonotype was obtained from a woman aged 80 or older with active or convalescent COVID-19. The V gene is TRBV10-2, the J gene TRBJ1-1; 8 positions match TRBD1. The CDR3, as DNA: TGCGCCAGCAGCGTACAGGGGGGGATAACTGAAGCTTTCTTT. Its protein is CASSVQGGITEAFF.